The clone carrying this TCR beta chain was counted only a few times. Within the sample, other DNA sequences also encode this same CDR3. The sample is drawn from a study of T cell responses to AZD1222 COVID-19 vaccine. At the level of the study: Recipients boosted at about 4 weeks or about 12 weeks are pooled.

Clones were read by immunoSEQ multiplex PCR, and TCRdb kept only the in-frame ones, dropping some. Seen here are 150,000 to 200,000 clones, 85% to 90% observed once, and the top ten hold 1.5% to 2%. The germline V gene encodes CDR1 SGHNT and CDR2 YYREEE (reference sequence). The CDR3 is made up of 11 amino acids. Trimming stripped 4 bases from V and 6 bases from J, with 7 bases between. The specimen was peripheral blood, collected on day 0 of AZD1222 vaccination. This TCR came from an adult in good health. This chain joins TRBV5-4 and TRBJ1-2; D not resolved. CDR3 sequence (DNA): TGTGCCAGCAGCCTAAACGATGGCTACACCTTC. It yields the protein CASSLNDGYTF. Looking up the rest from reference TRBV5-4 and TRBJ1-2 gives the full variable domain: ETGVTQSPTHLIKTRGQQVTLRCSSQSGHNTVSWYQQALGQGPQFIFQYYREEENGRGNFPPRFSGLQFPNYSSELNVNALELDDSALYLCASSLNDGYTFGSGTRLTVV.